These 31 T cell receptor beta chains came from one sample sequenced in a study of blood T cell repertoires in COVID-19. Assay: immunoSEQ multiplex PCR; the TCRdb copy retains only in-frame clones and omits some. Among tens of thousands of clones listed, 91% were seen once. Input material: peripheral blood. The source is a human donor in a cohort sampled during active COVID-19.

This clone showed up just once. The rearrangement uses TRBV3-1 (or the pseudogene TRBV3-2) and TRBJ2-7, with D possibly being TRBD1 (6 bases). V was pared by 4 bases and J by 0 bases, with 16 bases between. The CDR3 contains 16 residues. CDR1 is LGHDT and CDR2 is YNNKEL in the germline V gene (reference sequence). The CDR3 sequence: CASSRDRSGASYEQYF. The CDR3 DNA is TGTGCCAGCAGCCGTGACAGGAGCGGCGCCTCCTACGAGCAGTACTTC.

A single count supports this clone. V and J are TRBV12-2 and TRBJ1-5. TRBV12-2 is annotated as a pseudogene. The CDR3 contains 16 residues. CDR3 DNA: TGTGCAAGTCGCCCCAACCTCCCGGGGGGCAATCAGCCCCAGCATTTT. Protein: CASRPNLPGGNQPQHF.

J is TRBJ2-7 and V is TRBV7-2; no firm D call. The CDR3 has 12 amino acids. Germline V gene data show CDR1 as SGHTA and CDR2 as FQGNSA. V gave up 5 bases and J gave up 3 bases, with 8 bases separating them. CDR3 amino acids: CASSRTFYEQYF. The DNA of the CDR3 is TGTGCCAGCAGCCGAACTTTCTACGAGCAGTACTTC.

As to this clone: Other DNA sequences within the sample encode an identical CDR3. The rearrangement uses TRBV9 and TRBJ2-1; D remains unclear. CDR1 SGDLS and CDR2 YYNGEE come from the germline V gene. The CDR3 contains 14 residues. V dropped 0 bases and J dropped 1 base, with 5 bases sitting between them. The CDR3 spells CASSVAVSYNEQFF. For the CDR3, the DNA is TGTGCCAGCAGCGTAGCCGTTTCCTACAATGAGCAGTTCTTC.

CDR3 sequence (DNA): TGTGCCAGCAGTTTGGGAGGGCAGCCCCAGCATTTT. This gives the protein CASSLGGQPQHF. The rearrangement links TRBV28 to TRBJ1-5, with D uncertain. CDR1 MDHEN and CDR2 SYDVKM come from the germline V gene. The CDR3 is made up of 12 amino acids. Trimming cost V 3 bases and J 7 bases, with 7 bases left between them.

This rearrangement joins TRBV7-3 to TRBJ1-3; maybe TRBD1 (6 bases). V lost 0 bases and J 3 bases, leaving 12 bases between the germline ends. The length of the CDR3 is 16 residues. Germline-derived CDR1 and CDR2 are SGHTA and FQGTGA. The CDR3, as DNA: TGTGCCAGCAGCTTAACGGCGACAGGAAATGGAAACACCATATATTTT. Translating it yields CASSLTATGNGNTIYF.

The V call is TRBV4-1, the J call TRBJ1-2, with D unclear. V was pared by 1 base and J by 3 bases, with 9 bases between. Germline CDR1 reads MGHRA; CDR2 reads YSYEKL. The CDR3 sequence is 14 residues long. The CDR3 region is CASSQVDWDYGYTF. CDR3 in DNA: TGCGCCAGCAGCCAAGTGGACTGGGACTATGGCTACACCTTC.

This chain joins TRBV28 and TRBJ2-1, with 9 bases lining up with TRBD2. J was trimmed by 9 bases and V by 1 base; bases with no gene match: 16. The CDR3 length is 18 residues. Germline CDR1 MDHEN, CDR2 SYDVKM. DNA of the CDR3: TGTGCCAGCAGTTTATCCGGAGGTAGCGGGAGCTGGCGGGCTGAGCAGTTCTTC. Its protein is CASSLSGGSGSWRAEQFF.

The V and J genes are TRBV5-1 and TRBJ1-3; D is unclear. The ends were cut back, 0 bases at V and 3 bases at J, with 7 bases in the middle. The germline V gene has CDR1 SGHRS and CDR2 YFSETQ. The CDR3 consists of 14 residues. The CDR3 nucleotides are TGCGCCAGCAGCTTGGATCGAGGTGGAAACACCATATATTTT. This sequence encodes CASSLDRGGNTIYF.

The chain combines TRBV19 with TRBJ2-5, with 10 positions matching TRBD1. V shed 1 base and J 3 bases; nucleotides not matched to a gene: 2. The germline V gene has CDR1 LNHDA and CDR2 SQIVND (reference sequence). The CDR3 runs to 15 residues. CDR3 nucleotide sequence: TGTGCCAGTAGTATAGGGGGACAGGGGAAAGAGACCCAGTACTTC. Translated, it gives CASSIGGQGKETQYF.

The CDR3 region has the DNA TGCGCCAGCAGCTCGACGGCGGGGGCGATCTTAATTGGCTACACCTTC. This sequence encodes CASSSTAGAILIGYTF. The chain recombines TRBV5-1 with TRBJ1-2; TRBD1 might be the D (6 bases). Germline-derived CDR1 and CDR2 are SGHRS and YFSETQ. The CDR3 consists of 16 residues. V gave up 3 bases and J gave up 7 bases, with 22 bases separating them.

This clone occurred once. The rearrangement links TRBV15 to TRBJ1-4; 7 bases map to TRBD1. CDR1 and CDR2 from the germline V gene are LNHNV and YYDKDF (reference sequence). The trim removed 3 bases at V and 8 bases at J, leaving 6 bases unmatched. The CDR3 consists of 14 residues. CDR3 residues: CATSRGQFLEKLFF. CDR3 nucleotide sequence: TGTGCCACCAGCAGGGGACAGTTCCTGGAAAAACTGTTTTTT. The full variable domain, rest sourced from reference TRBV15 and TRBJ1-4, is DAMVIQNPRYQVTQFGKPVTLSCSQTLNHNVMYWYQQKSSQAPKLLFHYYDKDFNNEADTPDNFQSRRPNTSFCFLDIRSPGLGDTAMYLCATSRGQFLEKLFFGSGTQLSVL.

CDR3 in DNA: TGTGCCAGCATCAGCACCGGGGAGCTGTTTTTT. This gives the protein CASISTGELFF. The genes are TRBV2 and TRBJ2-2; D gene unclear. The V gene's germline CDR1 is SNHLY and CDR2 FYNNEI. The V gene lost 7 bases and the J gene lost 4 bases, with 4 bases spanning the gap. The CDR3 runs 11 residues. Full variable domain (outside the CDR3, taken from reference TRBV2 and TRBJ2-2): EPEVTQTPSHQVTQMGQEVILRCVPISNHLYFYWYRQILGQKVEFLVSFYNNEISEKSEIFDDQFSVERPDGSNFTLKIRSTKLEDSAMYFCASISTGELFFGEGSRLTVL.

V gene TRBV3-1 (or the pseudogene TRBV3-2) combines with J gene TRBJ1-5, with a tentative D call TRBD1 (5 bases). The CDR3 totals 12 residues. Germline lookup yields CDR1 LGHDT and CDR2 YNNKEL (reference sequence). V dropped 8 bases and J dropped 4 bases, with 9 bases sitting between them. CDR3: CASGHLNQPQHF. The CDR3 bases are TGTGCCAGCGGACATCTTAATCAGCCCCAGCATTTT.

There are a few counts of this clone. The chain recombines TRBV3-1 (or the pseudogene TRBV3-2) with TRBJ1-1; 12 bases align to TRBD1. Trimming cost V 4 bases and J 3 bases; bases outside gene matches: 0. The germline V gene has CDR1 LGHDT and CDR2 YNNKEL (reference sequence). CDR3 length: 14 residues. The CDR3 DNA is TGTGCCAGCAGCCGGGACAGGGGGCACACTGAAGCTTTCTTT. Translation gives CASSRDRGHTEAFF.

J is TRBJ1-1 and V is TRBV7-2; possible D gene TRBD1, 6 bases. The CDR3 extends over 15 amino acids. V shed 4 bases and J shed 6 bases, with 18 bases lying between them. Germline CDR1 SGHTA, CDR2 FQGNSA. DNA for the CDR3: TGTGCCAGCAGCTACCTCGGGAGGACAGATTCTGAAGCTTTCTTT. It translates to CASSYLGRTDSEAFF.

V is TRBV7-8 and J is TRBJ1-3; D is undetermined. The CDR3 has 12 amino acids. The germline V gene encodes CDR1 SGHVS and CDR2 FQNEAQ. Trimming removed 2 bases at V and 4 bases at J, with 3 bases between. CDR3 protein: CASSLQGNTIYF. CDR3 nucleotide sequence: TGTGCCAGCAGCTTACAGGGAAACACCATATATTTT. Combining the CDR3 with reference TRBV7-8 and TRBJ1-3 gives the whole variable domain GAGVSQSPRYKVAKRGQDVALRCDPISGHVSLFWYQQALGQGPEFLTYFQNEAQLDKSGLPSDRFFAERPEGSVSTLKIQRTQQEDSAVYLCASSLQGNTIYFGEGSWLTVV.

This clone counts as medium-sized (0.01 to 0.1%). CDR3: CASSTPGGAATDTQYF. The CDR3 region has the DNA TGTGCCAGCAGTACCCCCGGGGGGGCGGCCACAGATACGCAGTATTTT. The chain recombines TRBV7-6 with TRBJ2-3; 8 nucleotides match TRBD2. The germline gives CDR1 SGHVS, CDR2 FNYEAQ. The CDR3 consists of 16 residues. V shed 6 bases, J shed 2 bases, and the junction held 10 bases outside the gene matches.

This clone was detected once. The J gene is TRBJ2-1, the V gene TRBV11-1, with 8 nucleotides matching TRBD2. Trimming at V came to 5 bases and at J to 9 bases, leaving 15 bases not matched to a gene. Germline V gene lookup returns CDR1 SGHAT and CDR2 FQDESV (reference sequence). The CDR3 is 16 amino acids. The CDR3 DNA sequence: TGTGCCAGCAGCCTCAGGGGTAGCGGGATGGGTAGTGAGCAGTTCTTC. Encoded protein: CASSLRGSGMGSEQFF.

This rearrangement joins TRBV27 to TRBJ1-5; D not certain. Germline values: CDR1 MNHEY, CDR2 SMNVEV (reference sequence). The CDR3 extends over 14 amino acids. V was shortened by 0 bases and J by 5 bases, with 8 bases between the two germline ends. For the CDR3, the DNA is TGTGCCAGCAGTTTATCCCCCACATATCAGCCCCAGCATTTT. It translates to CASSLSPTYQPQHF.

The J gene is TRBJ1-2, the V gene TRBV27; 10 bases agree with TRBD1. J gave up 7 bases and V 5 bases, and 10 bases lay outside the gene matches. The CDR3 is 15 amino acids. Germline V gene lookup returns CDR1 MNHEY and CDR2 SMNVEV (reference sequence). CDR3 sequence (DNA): TGTGCCAGCAGTACCCGGGACAGGGGATGGTCTGGCTACACCTTC. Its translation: CASSTRDRGWSGYTF.

CDR3 DNA: TGCGCCAGCAGCCAGGACAGCTCCTCGGTCTATTCACCCCTCCACTTT. It encodes CASSQDSSSVYSPLHF. The gene calls are TRBV4-1 and TRBJ1-6; D possibly corresponds to TRBD1 (6 bases). The germline CDR1 and CDR2 sequences are MGHRA and YSYEKL. V lost 3 bases and J 8 bases, leaving 17 bases between the germline ends. The CDR3 runs to 16 residues.

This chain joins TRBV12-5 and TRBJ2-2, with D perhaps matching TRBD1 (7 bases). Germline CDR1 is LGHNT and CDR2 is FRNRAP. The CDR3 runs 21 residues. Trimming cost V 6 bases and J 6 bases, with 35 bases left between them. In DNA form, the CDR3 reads TGTGCTAGTGGCTCTTACAGGGGCCTCGATGGACAGGAGGGCCGAGCCGGGGAGCTGTTTTTT. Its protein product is CASGSYRGLDGQEGRAGELFF.

The CDR3 region is CAISEPQRQGDTEAFF. CDR3 in DNA: TGTGCCATCAGTGAGCCCCAACGACAGGGTGACACTGAAGCTTTCTTT. The V and J genes are TRBV10-3 and TRBJ1-1, with 7 bases that match TRBD1. Trimming took 2 bases from V and 3 from J; bases not matched to a gene: 9. The germline V gene encodes CDR1 ENHRY and CDR2 SYGVKD. CDR3 length: 16 residues.

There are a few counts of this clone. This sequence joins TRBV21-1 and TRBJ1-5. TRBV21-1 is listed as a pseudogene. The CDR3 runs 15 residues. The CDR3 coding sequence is TGTGCCAGCAGCAAAGTTGGGGGAGGAGTTCAGCCCCAGCATTTT. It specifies CASSKVGGGVQPQHF.

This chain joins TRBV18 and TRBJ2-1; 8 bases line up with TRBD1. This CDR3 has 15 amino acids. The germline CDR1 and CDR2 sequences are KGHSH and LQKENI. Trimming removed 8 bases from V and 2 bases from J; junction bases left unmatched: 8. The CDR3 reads CASTSGTGAYNEQFF. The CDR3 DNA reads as TGTGCCAGCACCTCCGGGACAGGAGCCTACAATGAGCAGTTCTTC.

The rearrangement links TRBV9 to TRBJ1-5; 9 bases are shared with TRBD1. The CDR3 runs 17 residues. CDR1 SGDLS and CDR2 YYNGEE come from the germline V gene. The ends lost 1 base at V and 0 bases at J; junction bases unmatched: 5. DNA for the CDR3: TGTGCCAGCAGCGTATGGACAGGGGCTTATAGCAATCAGCCCCAGCATTTT. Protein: CASSVWTGAYSNQPQHF.

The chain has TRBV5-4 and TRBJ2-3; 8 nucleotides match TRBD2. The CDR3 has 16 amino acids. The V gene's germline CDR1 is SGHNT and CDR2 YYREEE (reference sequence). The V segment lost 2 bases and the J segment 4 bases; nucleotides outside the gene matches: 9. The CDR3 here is CASSFGAGGGADTQYF. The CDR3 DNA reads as TGTGCCAGCAGCTTCGGGGCGGGGGGCGGCGCAGATACGCAGTATTTT.

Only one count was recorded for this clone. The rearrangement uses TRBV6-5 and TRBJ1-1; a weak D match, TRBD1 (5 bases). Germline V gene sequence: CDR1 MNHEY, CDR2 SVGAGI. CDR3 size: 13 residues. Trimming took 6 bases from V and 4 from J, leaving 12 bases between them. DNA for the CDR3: TGTGCCAGCAGGCAGGGATTAGTCACTGAAGCTTTCTTT. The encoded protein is CASRQGLVTEAFF.

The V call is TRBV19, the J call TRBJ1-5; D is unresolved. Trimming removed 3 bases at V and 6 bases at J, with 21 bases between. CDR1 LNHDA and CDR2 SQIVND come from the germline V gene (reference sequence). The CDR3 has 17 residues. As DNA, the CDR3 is TGTGCCAGTAGTATGGGCGGTTACGGGGAAGAGGGTCAGCCCCAGCATTTT. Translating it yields CASSMGGYGEEGQPQHF.

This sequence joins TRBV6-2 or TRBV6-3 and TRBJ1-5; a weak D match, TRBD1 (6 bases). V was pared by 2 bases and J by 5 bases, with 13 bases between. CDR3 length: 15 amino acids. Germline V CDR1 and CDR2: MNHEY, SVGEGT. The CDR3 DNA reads TGTGCCAGCAGTTACCTTGACAGGTGGGATCAGCCCCAGCATTTT. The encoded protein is CASSYLDRWDQPQHF.